This T cell receptor (beta chain) was recovered during a study of blood T cell repertoires in COVID-19. Overall study: Sample material is recorded as cDNA or gDNA derived from T cells, B-cell-depleted T cells, or PBMCs.

This CDR3 has 15 amino acids. V was clipped by 0 bases and J by 3 bases, with 12 bases between them. CDR1 is SGDLS, CDR2 YYNGEE, per germline. As handled by the study authors: The assay estimated nucleated cells by amplifying reference gene primers. Data came from immunoSEQ multiplex PCR; TCRdb stores just in-frame clones and leaves some out. V, J and clone size are taken as reported in that table, and D and trimming were inferred from the DNA itself. The sample includes 230,000 or so clones, about 87% of them seen just once. Self-reported history from a screening survey and questionnaire set each donor's cohort. In Cohort 3, a recovered donor had either two negative PCRs, clearance, or symptom resolution.

The chain is built from TRBV9 and TRBJ2-5, with a possible D match to TRBD2 (5 bases). The specimen was PBMCs or T cells enriched from blood (not recorded which). This TCR was sampled from a woman in her twenties or thirties who had recovered from COVID-19. The CDR3 loop is CASSVASSGKETQYF. For the CDR3, the DNA is TGTGCCAGCAGCGTAGCATCGTCGGGAAAAGAGACCCAGTACTTC.